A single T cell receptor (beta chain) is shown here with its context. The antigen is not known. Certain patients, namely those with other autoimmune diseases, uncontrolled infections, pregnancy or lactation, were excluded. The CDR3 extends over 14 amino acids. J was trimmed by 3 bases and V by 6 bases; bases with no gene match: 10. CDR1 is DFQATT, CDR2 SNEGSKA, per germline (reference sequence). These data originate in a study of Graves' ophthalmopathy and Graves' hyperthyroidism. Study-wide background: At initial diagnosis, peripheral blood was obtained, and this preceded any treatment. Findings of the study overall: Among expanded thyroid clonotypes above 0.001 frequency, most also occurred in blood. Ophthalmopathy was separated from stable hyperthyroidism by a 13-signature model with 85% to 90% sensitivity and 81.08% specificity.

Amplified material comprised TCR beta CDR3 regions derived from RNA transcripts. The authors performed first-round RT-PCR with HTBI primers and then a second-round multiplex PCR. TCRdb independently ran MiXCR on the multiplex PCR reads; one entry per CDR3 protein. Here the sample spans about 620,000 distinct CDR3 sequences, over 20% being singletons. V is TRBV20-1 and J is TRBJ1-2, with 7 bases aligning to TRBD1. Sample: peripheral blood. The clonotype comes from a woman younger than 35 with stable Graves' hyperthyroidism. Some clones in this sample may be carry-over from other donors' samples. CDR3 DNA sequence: TGCAGTGCGTACGACAGGGCATCTTACTATGGCTACACCTTC. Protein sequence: CSAYDRASYYGYTF.